This T cell receptor beta chain was recorded in a study of blood T cell repertoires in COVID-19 (dated by TCRdb to the early 2020s). Study-level background: Samples covering the acute and convalescent phases of COVID-19 were provided by collaborators in the United States, Italy and Spain. Deeply sampled blood TCRbeta repertoires from subjects exposed to, actively infected with, or recovered from COVID-19 were included in the dataset. Samples were obtained from the ongoing ImmuneRACE study (first 160 participants) and from 1,254 subjects provided by 6 global collaborators. Sample metadata almost always included a de-identified subject ID, COVID-19 status, age in years and sex. The prospective study material was composed of cDNA or gDNA derived from T cells, B-cell-depleted T cells, or PBMCs. Where HLA class I and class II types were available, the types were taken from metadata supplied by the sample provider, not from assay-based typing. The repertoires were released in a freely available public database meant as a resource for research on the immune response to SARS-CoV-2. Overall results and qualifications from the work: Clinical and demographic metadata were provided uncurated, with the amount varying by source and participant.

This clone was recorded once. No cognate antigen has been identified for it. The input lacks base qualities; no much larger clone sits a single base away. Participants in the prospective study were enrolled through a virtual design, were aged about 18 to 89 years, and lived in roughly 24 United States geographic areas. To assign participants to cohorts, the prospective study relied on clinical history that participants themselves reported in a screening survey and a study questionnaire. In the prospective study, whole blood, serum and a nasopharyngeal or oropharyngeal swab were collected from each participant by mobile phlebotomists. Participants in the prospective study had the option to provide additional blood draws and questionnaires over a roughly 2-month period. Before DNA extraction, blood samples from the prospective study were shipped at room temperature or frozen. Based on the germline V gene, the CDR1 and CDR2 sequences are SGHRS and YFSETQ. V and J are trimmed by 5 bases and 4 bases, and the gene matches miss 7 bases of the junction. The CDR3 spans 15 residues, from the cysteine through the phenylalanine. Only CDR3 DNA remains: 45 bases, in frame from the first base.

TCRbeta CDR3 regions were amplified from genomic DNA using the immunoSEQ Assay, a bias-controlled multiplex PCR. The paper's processing steps were these. Nucleated cell counts per sample were estimated from amplification of reference gene primers within the assay. Sequence reads were collapsed and filtered to measure the absolute abundance of every unique TCRbeta CDR3 rearrangement. For each sample, productive Simpson clonality was calculated by taking the square root of Simpson's diversity index across productive rearrangements. Not all clones reach the TCRdb copy of this immuneACCESS table, which keeps in-frame sequences only. Checked studies attribute under half of the gap to unresolved V genes and leave the rest unexplained. V and J calls plus clone size are reproduced from that table; the DNA served to infer D and trimming. This sample is represented by approximately 230,000 clones; around 88% of them were singletons. Of the sample, roughly 14% is held by the ten largest clones.

The sample taken for sequencing was PBMCs or T cells enriched from blood (not recorded which). Recombination joined TRBV5-1 with TRBJ2-2; TRBD1 lines up with 8 middle nucleotides. The receptor comes from a woman in her 50s with acute COVID-19. The bases read TGCGCCAGCAGTCACGGACAGGGAACCACCGGGGAGCTGTTTTTT. This yields the protein CASSHGQGTTGELFF.